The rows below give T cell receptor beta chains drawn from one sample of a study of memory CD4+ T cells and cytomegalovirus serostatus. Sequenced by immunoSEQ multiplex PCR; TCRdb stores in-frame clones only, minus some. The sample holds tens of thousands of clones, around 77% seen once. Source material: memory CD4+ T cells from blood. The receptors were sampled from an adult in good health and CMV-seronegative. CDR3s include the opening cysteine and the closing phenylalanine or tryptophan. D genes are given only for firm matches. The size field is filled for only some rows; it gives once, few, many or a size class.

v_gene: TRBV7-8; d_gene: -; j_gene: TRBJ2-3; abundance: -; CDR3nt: TGTGCCAGCAGCCCGCAGAGATGGGATACGCAGTATTTT; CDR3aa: CASSPQRWDTQYF
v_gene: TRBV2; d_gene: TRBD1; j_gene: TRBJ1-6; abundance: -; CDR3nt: TGTGCCAGCAGGGGACAGGGTGTGAATTCACCCCTCCACTTT; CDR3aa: CASRGQGVNSPLHF
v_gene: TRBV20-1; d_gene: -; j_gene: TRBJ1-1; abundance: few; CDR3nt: TGCAGTGCTAGGCAGGAAGAAGCTTTCTTT; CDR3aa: CSARQEEAFF
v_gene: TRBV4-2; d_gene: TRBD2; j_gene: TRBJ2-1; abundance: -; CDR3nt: TGTGCCAGCAGCCGGGAGGGACTAGCATCCTACAATGAGCAGTTCTTC; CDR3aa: CASSREGLASYNEQFF
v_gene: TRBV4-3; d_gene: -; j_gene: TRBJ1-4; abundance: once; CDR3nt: TGCGCCAGCAGCCAAGATATATCGGGGGGGCTCGGTGAAAAACTGTTTTTT; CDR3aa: CASSQDISGGLGEKLFF
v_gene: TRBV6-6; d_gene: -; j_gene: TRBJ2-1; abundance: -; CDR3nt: TGTGCCAGCAGTTACTCGACCGGGGATGAGCAGTTCTTC; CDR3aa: CASSYSTGDEQFF
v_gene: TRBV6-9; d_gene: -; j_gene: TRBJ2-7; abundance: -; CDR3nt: TGTGCCAGCAGTTATTCGGCCGGGCAAAACTCCTACGAGCAGTACTTC; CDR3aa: CASSYSAGQNSYEQYF
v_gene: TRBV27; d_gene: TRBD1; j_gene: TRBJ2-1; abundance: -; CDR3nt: TGTGCCAGCAGTTTTTTGGGACAGGAGAACAATGAGCAGTTCTTC; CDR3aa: CASSFLGQENNEQFF
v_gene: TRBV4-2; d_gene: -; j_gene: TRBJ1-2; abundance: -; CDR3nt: TGTGCCAGCAGCCCAAGTGGCGTAGGACACAACTATGGCTACACCTTC; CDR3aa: CASSPSGVGHNYGYTF
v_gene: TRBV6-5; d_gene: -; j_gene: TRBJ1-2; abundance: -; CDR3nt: TGTGCCAGCAGCGGGGTGGCAGGCTACACCTTC; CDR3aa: CASSGVAGYTF
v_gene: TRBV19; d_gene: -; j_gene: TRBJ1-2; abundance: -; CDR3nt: TGTGCCAGTAGTATCGCAGGGACGGTCTATGGCTACACCTTC; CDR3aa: CASSIAGTVYGYTF
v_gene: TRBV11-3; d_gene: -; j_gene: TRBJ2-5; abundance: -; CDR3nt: TGTGCCAGCAGCCCGGCGGGGACGGAGACCCAGTACTTC; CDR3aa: CASSPAGTETQYF
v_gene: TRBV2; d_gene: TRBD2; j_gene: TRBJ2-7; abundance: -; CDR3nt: TGTGCCAGCAGTGCGAAGCGGGGGGGCCGGGAGCAGTACTTC; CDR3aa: CASSAKRGGREQYF
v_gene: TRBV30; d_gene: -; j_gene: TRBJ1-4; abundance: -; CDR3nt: TGTGCCCACCGGAGGGACAATGAAAAACTGTTTTTT; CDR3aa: CAHRRDNEKLFF
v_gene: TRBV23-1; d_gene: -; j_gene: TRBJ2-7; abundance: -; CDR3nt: TGCGCCAGCAGTCAATCGAGCGCGGCGGGGGCATCCTACGAGCAGTACTTC; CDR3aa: CASSQSSAAGASYEQYF
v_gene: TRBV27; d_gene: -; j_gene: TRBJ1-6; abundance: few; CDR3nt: TGTGCCAGCAGTCCCACAGCGGACAATTCACCCCTCCACTTT; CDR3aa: CASSPTADNSPLHF
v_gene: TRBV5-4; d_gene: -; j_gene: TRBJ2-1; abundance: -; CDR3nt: TGTGCCAGCAGCTACCAAACGGGAGCGTACAATGAGCAGTTCTTC; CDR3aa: CASSYQTGAYNEQFF
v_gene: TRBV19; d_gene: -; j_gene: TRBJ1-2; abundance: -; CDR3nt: TGTGCCAGTGTCAGGGATGCTAACTATCGGAAATACTATGGCTACACCTTC; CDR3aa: CASVRDANYRKYYGYTF
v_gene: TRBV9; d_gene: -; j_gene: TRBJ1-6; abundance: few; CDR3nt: TGTGCCAGCAGCGTAGCGAGAGCAGGAGATTCACCCCTCCACTTT; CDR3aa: CASSVARAGDSPLHF
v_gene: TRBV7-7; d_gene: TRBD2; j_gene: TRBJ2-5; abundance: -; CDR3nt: TGTGCTAGCAGCTTAGTAGCGGGCCCTTTTGAGACCCAGTACTTC; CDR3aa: CASSLVAGPFETQYF
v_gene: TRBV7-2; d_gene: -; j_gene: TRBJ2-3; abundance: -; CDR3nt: TGTGCCAGCAGCTTACCAGATACGCAGTATTTT; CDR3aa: CASSLPDTQYF
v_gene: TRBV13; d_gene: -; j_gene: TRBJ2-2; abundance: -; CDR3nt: TGTGCCAGCAGCCTGAACAGGGCCACCGGGGAGCTGTTTTTT; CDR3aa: CASSLNRATGELFF
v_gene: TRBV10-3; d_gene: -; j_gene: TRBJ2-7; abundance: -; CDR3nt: TGTGCCATCAGTGAGGGTGGTAACGAGCAGTACTTC; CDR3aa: CAISEGGNEQYF
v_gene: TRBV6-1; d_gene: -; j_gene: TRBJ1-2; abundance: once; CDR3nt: TGTGCCAGCAAGATAGTGGGGGGAGAGTATGGCTACACCTTC; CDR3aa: CASKIVGGEYGYTF